Below are 30 T cell receptor beta chains sequenced from a single sample in a study of blood T cell repertoires in COVID-19. Sequencing used immunoSEQ multiplex PCR; TCRdb keeps in-frame clones, though not all of them. The table shows about 94,000 clones, with roughly 87% occurring only once. The sample was peripheral blood. The receptors derive from a woman of 80 years or more with acute or convalescent COVID-19.

The CDR3 reads CASTREAFF. The CDR3 bases are TGTGCCAGTACGCGTGAAGCTTTCTTT. V gene TRBV7-2 combines with J gene TRBJ1-1, with no clear D. Looked up from germline, CDR1 is SGHTA and CDR2 is FQGNSA. V lost 9 bases and J 7 bases, leaving 6 bases between the germline ends. CDR3 size: 9 residues.

The chain is built from TRBV3-1 (or the pseudogene TRBV3-2) and TRBJ1-1, with a weak D call TRBD1 (6 bases). V lost 5 bases to trimming and J lost 3 bases, with 13 bases between them. This CDR3 region has 14 residues. In germline, CDR1 is LGHDT, CDR2 YNNKEL (reference sequence). CDR3 in amino acids: CASSTGIGDTEAFF. CDR3 sequence (DNA): TGTGCCAGCAGCACAGGGATTGGGGACACTGAAGCTTTCTTT.

The chain has TRBV10-3 and TRBJ1-4, with a weak D call TRBD1 (5 bases). The CDR3 runs 15 residues. Trimming shortened V by 6 bases and J by 4 bases, and 15 bases separated the two germline ends. The germline gives CDR1 ENHRY, CDR2 SYGVKD. The CDR3 nucleotides read TGTGCCATCAGCCCCGGGCAGGGCCTTAATGAAAAACTGTTTTTT. Translation: CAISPGQGLNEKLFF.

The chain links TRBV2 to TRBJ2-7; D possibly corresponds to TRBD2 (5 bases). This CDR3 is 12 amino acids long. With 4 bases removed from V and 3 bases from J, the gap between germline ends came to 7 bases. From germline, CDR1 is SNHLY and CDR2 FYNNEI. CDR3 sequence reads: CASSAGNYEQYF. The CDR3 DNA reads TGTGCCAGCAGTGCGGGAAACTACGAGCAGTACTTC.

The chain links TRBV30 to TRBJ2-7; TRBD1 aligns across 8 bases. V was pared by 4 bases and J by 1 base, with 6 bases of the junction left unmatched. CDR1 is GTSNPN, CDR2 SVGIG, per germline (reference sequence). The CDR3 consists of 14 residues. CDR3 in DNA: TGTGCCTGGACCCAAGACAGGGGTTCCTACGAGCAGTACTTC. It is translated as CAWTQDRGSYEQYF.

The DNA of the CDR3 is TGTGCCAGCAGCTTTGAAAAGCGGGAGGACACCGGGGAGCTGTTTTTT. Its translation is CASSFEKREDTGELFF. The rearrangement uses TRBV7-9 and TRBJ2-2; 9 bases match TRBD2. CDR3 length: 16 amino acids. With V trimmed by 3 bases and J by 3 bases, 5 bases remained unmatched. Germline V CDR1 and CDR2: SEHNR, FQNEAQ (reference sequence).

V usage is TRBV24-1 and J usage is TRBJ2-3; 8 bases are shared with TRBD2. This CDR3 spans 17 amino acids. Germline CDR1 reads KGHDR; CDR2 reads SFDVKD. Trimming took 3 bases from V and 3 from J; bases not matched to a gene: 10. In DNA, the CDR3 is TGTGCCACCAGTGATAAATGTAGGACTAGCTTGACAGATACGCAGTATTTT. Translating it yields CATSDKCRTSLTDTQYF.

This rearrangement joins TRBV7-3 to TRBJ1-1; 7 nucleotides agree with TRBD1. Germline V gives CDR1 SGHTA, CDR2 FQGTGA. V dropped 8 bases and J dropped 3; count of bases not matched to a gene: 6. The CDR3 has 13 residues. CDR3 in amino acids: CASSPDRDTEAFF. The CDR3 nucleotides are TGTGCCAGCTCACCCGACAGGGACACTGAAGCTTTCTTT. Looking up the rest from reference TRBV7-3 and TRBJ1-1 gives the full variable domain: GAGVSQTPSNKVTEKGKYVELRCDPISGHTALYWYRQSLGQGPEFLIYFQGTGAADDSGLPNDRFFAVRPEGSVSTLKIQRTERGDSAVYLCASSPDRDTEAFFGQGTRLTVV.

The chain couples TRBV12-3 or TRBV12-4 to TRBJ2-1; TRBD2 is a possible D gene (7 bases). The V end was cut by 6 bases, the J end by 14 bases, with 17 bases between. The CDR3 has 12 residues. The CDR3 spells CASSLFRGGKFF. In DNA form, the CDR3 reads TGTGCCAGCAGCCTTTTCAGGGGAGGGAAGTTCTTC.

The rearrangement links TRBV2 to TRBJ1-1; D ambiguous. The length of the CDR3 is 14 residues. V was shortened by 4 bases and J by 3 bases, with 12 bases between the two germline ends. In germline, CDR1 is SNHLY, CDR2 FYNNEI. The DNA for the CDR3 is TGTGCCAGCAGTGTTTCTAAGAGGTACACTGAAGCTTTCTTT. Translated: CASSVSKRYTEAFF.

V gene TRBV6-5 combines with J gene TRBJ1-1, with TRBD1 matching 11 bases. Per the germline V gene, CDR1 is MNHEY and CDR2 is SVGAGI. This CDR3 is 12 amino acids long. Germline trimming cut 4 bases from V and 8 bases from J; bases unmatched to any gene: 0. The CDR3 spells CASSWTGGEAFF. CDR3 nucleotides: TGTGCCAGCAGTTGGACAGGGGGCGAAGCTTTCTTT.

The V gene is TRBV25-1, the J gene TRBJ1-1, with a tentative D call TRBD1 (5 bases). V lost 6 bases to trimming and J lost 5 bases, with 19 bases between them. The CDR3 is made up of 15 amino acids. The germline CDR1 and CDR2 sequences are MGHDK and SYGVNS. CDR3 protein: CASSRSFGGGTEAFF. The CDR3 DNA reads as TGTGCCAGCAGCCGAAGCTTCGGGGGTGGAACTGAAGCTTTCTTT.

The chain carries TRBV30 and TRBJ1-6; tentatively, D is TRBD1 (5 bases). CDR1 is GTSNPN and CDR2 is SVGIG in the germline V gene (reference sequence). CDR3 length equals 13 residues. V lost 2 bases and J lost 6, with 8 bases in between. CDR3 amino acids: CAWSKGVNSPLHF. CDR3 coding DNA: TGTGCCTGGAGTAAAGGGGTTAATTCACCCCTCCACTTT.

The V call is TRBV18, the J call TRBJ1-2; tentative D call: TRBD1 (5 bases). This CDR3 has 19 residues. Trimming took off 0 bases at V and 0 bases at J, with 20 bases between the two ends. Germline V gene data show CDR1 as KGHSH and CDR2 as LQKENI. The CDR3 DNA reads TGTGCCAGCTCACCACCGTTCATGGCAGGGCTGGCCCCTAACTATGGCTACACCTTC. As protein: CASSPPFMAGLAPNYGYTF.

This clone has a single count. The rearrangement uses TRBV7-2 and TRBJ1-2; the D is unclear. The CDR3 is 14 amino acids. The V and J ends lost 5 bases and 4 bases respectively, with 14 bases between them. Germline V lookup: CDR1 SGHTA, CDR2 FQGNSA. CDR3 sequence: CASSIRNEGYGYTF. The CDR3, as DNA: TGTGCCAGCAGCATTAGGAACGAGGGCTATGGCTACACCTTC.

The V gene is TRBV2, the J gene TRBJ2-1; TRBD1 matches 7 bases. Looked up from germline, CDR1 is SNHLY and CDR2 is FYNNEI. The V segment lost 7 bases and the J segment 5 bases; nucleotides outside the gene matches: 14. The CDR3 runs to 16 residues. CDR3: CASNTLRQGLNNEQFF. In nucleotides, the CDR3 is TGTGCCAGCAATACGTTAAGACAGGGTTTGAACAATGAGCAGTTCTTC.

The chain carries TRBV6-5 and TRBJ2-2; TRBD1 matches 7 bases. This CDR3 spans 14 amino acids. Germline V gene sequence: CDR1 MNHEY, CDR2 SVGAGI. With 7 bases clipped from V and 4 bases from J, the junction kept 6 bases outside the gene matches. This CDR3 reads CASKNRGFTGELFF. The DNA for the CDR3 is TGTGCCAGCAAGAACAGGGGTTTCACCGGGGAGCTGTTTTTT.

J is TRBJ2-2 and V is TRBV5-1, with TRBD2 identical over 9 bases. Germline lookup yields CDR1 SGHRS and CDR2 YFSETQ. The V gene end was trimmed by 0 bases and the J gene end by 7 bases; junction bases not matched to a gene: 7. There are 16 residues in the CDR3. The CDR3: CASSLGLAGEVGELFF. CDR3 DNA sequence: TGCGCCAGCAGCTTGGGTTTAGCGGGAGAAGTCGGGGAGCTGTTTTTT. The full variable domain, completed using reference TRBV5-1 and TRBJ2-2, is KAGVTQTPRYLIKTRGQQVTLSCSPISGHRSVSWYQQTPGQGLQFLFEYFSETQRNKGNFPGRFSGRQFSNSRSEMNVSTLELGDSALYLCASSLGLAGEVGELFFGEGSRLTVL.

The V and J genes are TRBV7-8 and TRBJ2-1; the D gene is possibly TRBD1 (5 bases). V dropped 1 base and J dropped 5 bases, with 9 bases sitting between them. The CDR3 runs 14 residues. Germline V gives CDR1 SGHVS, CDR2 FQNEAQ. The CDR3 reads CASSLGGANNEQFF. Here the CDR3 DNA reads TGTGCCAGCAGCTTAGGTGGGGCTAACAATGAGCAGTTCTTC.

This clone was recorded once. The J gene is TRBJ2-5, the V gene TRBV14; 8 bases are shared with TRBD1. Germline CDR1 and CDR2: SGHDN and FVKESK. Trimming took 6 bases from V and 3 from J; bases not matched to a gene: 3. This CDR3 is built from 13 residues. CDR3 sequence: CASRTTGEETQYF. The CDR3 coding sequence is TGTGCCAGCAGGACGACAGGGGAAGAGACCCAGTACTTC.

Judged by abundance, this clone is medium-sized. The chain recombines TRBV6-2 or TRBV6-3 with TRBJ1-5; D unresolved. The CDR3 extends over 16 amino acids. Between the trimmed V and J ends, which lost 4 bases and 3 bases, there was a span of 16 bases. Germline lookup yields CDR1 MNHEY and CDR2 SVGEGT. As DNA, the CDR3 is TGTGCCAGCAGTTCCGGCCGGAGAGGCTCCAATCAGCCCCAGCATTTT. This gives the protein CASSSGRRGSNQPQHF.

This rearrangement joins TRBV4-2 to TRBJ1-1; no clear D. V shed 4 bases and J shed 2 bases, with 14 bases lying between them. Germline lookup yields CDR1 LGHNA and CDR2 YNFKEQ. The CDR3 loop spans 15 amino acids. The CDR3 protein is CASSLYYGDNTEAFF. The CDR3 nucleotides are TGTGCCAGCAGCCTCTATTACGGGGATAACACTGAAGCTTTCTTT.

This chain uses TRBV7-8 with TRBJ2-1, with D maybe TRBD2 (5 bases). Trimming shortened V by 1 base and J by 4 bases, and 11 bases separated the two germline ends. Germline lookup yields CDR1 SGHVS and CDR2 FQNEAQ. The CDR3 consists of 15 residues. In DNA form, the CDR3 reads TGTGCCAGCAGCTTAGGAGGGCAGCTTTACAATGAGCAGTTCTTC. This gives the protein CASSLGGQLYNEQFF. Full variable domain (remainder filled in from reference TRBV7-8 and TRBJ2-1): GAGVSQSPRYKVAKRGQDVALRCDPISGHVSLFWYQQALGQGPEFLTYFQNEAQLDKSGLPSDRFFAERPEGSVSTLKIQRTQQEDSAVYLCASSLGGQLYNEQFFGPGTRLTVL.

The J gene is TRBJ2-3, the V gene TRBV10-1, with TRBD2 matching 7 bases. Unmatched junction bases numbered 4, after V lost 2 bases and J lost 2 bases. This CDR3 region has 15 residues. Germline V gene sequence: CDR1 WNHNN, CDR2 SYGVQD (reference sequence). The CDR3 nucleotides are TGCGCCAGCAGTGAGGCTAGCGGAGACACAGATACGCAGTATTTT. This gives the protein CASSEASGDTDTQYF.

The genes are TRBV5-5 and TRBJ2-1, with TRBD1 matching over 7 bases. V lost 4 bases to trimming and J lost 5 bases; unmatched junction nucleotides: 6. This CDR3 has 14 amino acids. From germline, CDR1 is SGHKS and CDR2 YYEKEE (reference sequence). CDR3 in amino acids: CASSQGQINNEQFF. Written as DNA, the CDR3 is TGTGCCAGCAGCCAGGGACAGATTAACAATGAGCAGTTCTTC.

V is TRBV14 and J is TRBJ2-7; D uncertain. The length of the CDR3 is 13 residues. In germline, CDR1 is SGHDN, CDR2 FVKESK. Trimming stripped 1 base from V and 2 bases from J, with 6 bases between. Here the CDR3 DNA reads TGTGCCAGCAGCCAAGGGGCCCCCTACGAGCAGTACTTC. Translating gives CASSQGAPYEQYF.

The V call is TRBV29-1, the J call TRBJ1-1; 9 positions agree with TRBD1. Germline V gives CDR1 SQVTM, CDR2 ANQGSEA. V lost 7 bases to trimming and J lost 5 bases; unmatched junction nucleotides: 11. This CDR3 comprises 14 residues. CDR3 sequence: CSASPGQGGTEAFF. The CDR3 bases are TGCAGCGCTTCGCCGGGACAGGGAGGTACTGAAGCTTTCTTT.

The DNA for the CDR3 is TGTGCCACCCGGCGGGACAGGGACAATCAGCCCCAGCATTTT. Residues: CATRRDRDNQPQHF. The J gene is TRBJ1-5, the V gene TRBV10-3; 9 positions match TRBD1. The CDR3 spans 14 residues. In germline, CDR1 is ENHRY, CDR2 SYGVKD. Losses at the gene ends were 10 bases for V and 3 bases for J; bases not matched to a gene: 7.

The chain is built from TRBV5-5 and TRBJ2-7; 8 nucleotides agree with TRBD1. V lost 4 bases and J lost 3; bases outside the gene matches: 6. Per the germline V gene, CDR1 is SGHKS and CDR2 is YYEKEE (reference sequence). This CDR3 is built from 14 residues. This CDR3 is CASSADRGNYEQYF. DNA of the CDR3: TGTGCCAGCAGCGCCGACAGGGGAAACTACGAGCAGTACTTC.

This chain connects TRBV12-3 or TRBV12-4 to TRBJ1-2; D is unresolved. The CDR3 totals 13 residues. V was cut by 6 bases and J by 7 bases, with 15 bases left in between. The CDR3 reads CASRRGGGTGYTF. In DNA, the CDR3 is TGTGCCAGCAGACGGGGAGGCGGAACTGGCTACACCTTC.